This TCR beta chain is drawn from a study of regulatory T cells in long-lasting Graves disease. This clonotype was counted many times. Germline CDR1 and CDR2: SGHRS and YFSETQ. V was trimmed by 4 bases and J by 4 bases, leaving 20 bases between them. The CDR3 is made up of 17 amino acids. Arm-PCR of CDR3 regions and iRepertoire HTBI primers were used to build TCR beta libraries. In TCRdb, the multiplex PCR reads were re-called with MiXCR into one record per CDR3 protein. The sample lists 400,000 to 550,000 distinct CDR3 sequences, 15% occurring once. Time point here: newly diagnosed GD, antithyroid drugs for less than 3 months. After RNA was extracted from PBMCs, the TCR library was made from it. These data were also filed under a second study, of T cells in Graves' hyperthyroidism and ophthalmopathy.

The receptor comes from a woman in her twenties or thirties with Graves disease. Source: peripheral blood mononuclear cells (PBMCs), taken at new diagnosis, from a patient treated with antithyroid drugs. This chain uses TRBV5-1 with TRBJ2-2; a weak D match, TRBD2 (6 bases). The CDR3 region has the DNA TGCGCCAGCAGCGACCGGGACTCCAGGAGAGGCACCGGGGAGCTGTTTTTT. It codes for CASSDRDSRRGTGELFF. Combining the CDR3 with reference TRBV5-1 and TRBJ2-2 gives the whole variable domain KAGVTQTPRYLIKTRGQQVTLSCSPISGHRSVSWYQQTPGQGLQFLFEYFSETQRNKGNFPGRFSGRQFSNSRSEMNVSTLELGDSALYLCASSDRDSRRGTGELFFGEGSRLTVL.